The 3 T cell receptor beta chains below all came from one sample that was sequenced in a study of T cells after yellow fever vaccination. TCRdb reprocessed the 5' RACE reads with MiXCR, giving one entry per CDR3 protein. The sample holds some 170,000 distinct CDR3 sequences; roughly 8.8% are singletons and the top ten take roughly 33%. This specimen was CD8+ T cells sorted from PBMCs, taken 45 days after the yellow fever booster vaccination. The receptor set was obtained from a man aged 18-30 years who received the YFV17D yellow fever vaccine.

Written as DNA, the CDR3 is TGTGCCAGCAACCCAGGGTTTACGGGTTCGGATGAGCAGTTCTTC. This sequence encodes CASNPGFTGSDEQFF. J is TRBJ2-1 and V is TRBV6-5; D may be TRBD1 (5 bases). Per the germline V gene, CDR1 is MNHEY and CDR2 is SVGAGI. The V and J ends lost 7 bases and 8 bases respectively, with 21 bases between them. The CDR3 totals 15 residues.

CDR3 sequence: CASSGGTSGGNTQYF. Written as DNA, the CDR3 is TGTGCCAGCAGCGGCGGGACTAGCGGGGGAAATACGCAGTATTTT. This sequence joins TRBV9 and TRBJ2-3, with 14 bases lining up with TRBD2. Losses at the gene ends were 3 bases for V and 7 bases for J; bases not matched to a gene: 4. Germline CDR1 reads SGDLS; CDR2 reads YYNGEE. CDR3 length equals 15 residues.

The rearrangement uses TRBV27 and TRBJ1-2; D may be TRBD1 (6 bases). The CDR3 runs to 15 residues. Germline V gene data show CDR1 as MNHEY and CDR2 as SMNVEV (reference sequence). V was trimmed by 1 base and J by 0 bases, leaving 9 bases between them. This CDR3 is CASSLFRGANYGYTF. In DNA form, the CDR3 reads TGTGCCAGCAGTTTATTCAGGGGCGCTAACTATGGCTACACCTTC.